Included here is one T cell receptor beta chain sequence, with context. This table comes from immunoSEQ multiplex PCR, and its TCRdb copy is limited to in-frame clones, with some not included. In the table there are roughly 370,000 clones, over 75% of which are singletons. The sample is drawn from a study of control samples from healthy donors and cancer patients. The CDR3 is 14 amino acids. Trimming shortened V by 2 bases and J by 4 bases, and 7 bases separated the two germline ends. Germline V gene lookup returns CDR1 SGDLS and CDR2 YYNGEE. The sequenced sample was PBMCs. V usage is TRBV9 and J usage is TRBJ1-6; the D gene is possibly TRBD1 (5 bases). The sequence came from a man between 35 and 55 years old with head and neck cancer. The CDR3: CASSVREYNSPLHF. CDR3 nucleotide sequence: TGTGCCAGCAGCGTCAGGGAGTATAATTCACCCCTCCACTTT. The entire variable domain, with the rest obtained from reference TRBV9 and TRBJ1-6, is as follows: DSGVTQTPKHLITATGQRVTLRCSPRSGDLSVYWYQQSLDQGLQFLIQYYNGEERAKGNILERFSAQQFPDLHSELNLSSLELGDSALYFCASSVREYNSPLHFGNGTRLTVT.